These 5 T cell receptor beta chains came from one sample sequenced in a study of shared clonotypes between healthy human individuals. The naive CD8 population came from CD45RO-negative cells selected for CCR7, without terminally differentiated effector memory CD45RA+ cells. Assay used: immunoSEQ multiplex PCR; TCRdb lists only in-frame clones, some missing. Of over 2 million clones in the sample, around 96% are singletons; the top ten hold around 1.1%. Sequencing used naive CD8+ T cells sorted from blood. All receptors come from a man aged 18 to 30 in good health.

This clone came up a few times. The junction shows a germline mismatch at one end, possibly a read error. The gene calls are TRBV6-1 and TRBJ1-1, with TRBD1 as a possible D gene (6 bases). The CDR3 runs to 13 residues. Germline-derived CDR1 and CDR2 are MNHNS and SASEGT. This CDR3 reads CAGSGQMNTEAFF. For the CDR3, the DNA is TGTGCCGGCAGTGGACAGATGAACACTGAAGCTTTCTTT.

This clone was seen a handful of times. The chain combines TRBV9 with TRBJ1-1, with a tentative D call TRBD1 (5 bases). In germline, CDR1 is SGDLS, CDR2 YYNGEE. The CDR3 has 16 amino acids. Trimming cost V 4 bases and J 3 bases, with 19 bases left between them. The CDR3 DNA reads as TGTGCCAGCAGCCTCAATTTAAACGCAGGGTACACTGAAGCTTTCTTT. It specifies CASSLNLNAGYTEAFF.

This clone was found once. The rearrangement links TRBV10-1 to TRBJ2-7; D tentatively fits TRBD1 or TRBD2 (5 bases each). Germline CDR1 reads WNHNN; CDR2 reads SYGVQD (reference sequence). V was shortened by 1 base and J by 3 bases, with 19 bases between the two germline ends. The CDR3 length is 17 residues. The chain's CDR3 is CASSEYPGPDPIYEQYF. For the CDR3, the DNA is TGCGCCAGCAGTGAGTACCCGGGACCCGACCCCATCTACGAGCAGTACTTC.

Here the CDR3 DNA reads TGTGCCAGCAGTTACTCGGGCTTGAACTACAATGAGCAGTTCTTC. It specifies CASSYSGLNYNEQFF. This chain connects TRBV6-5 to TRBJ2-1; D not resolved. CDR1 MNHEY and CDR2 SVGAGI come from the germline V gene. The CDR3 has 15 residues. Trimming took 0 bases from V and 3 from J, leaving 9 bases between them.

Only one count was recorded for this clone. The rearrangement joins TRBV29-1 to TRBJ1-1; D is perhaps TRBD1 (6 bases). CDR3 length equals 12 residues. Germline CDR1 is SQVTM and CDR2 is ANQGSEA. This chain's CDR3 is CSGWGGGAEAFF. The DNA for the CDR3 is TGCTCCGGTTGGGGCGGGGGCGCTGAAGCTTTCTTT. Full variable domain (remainder filled in from reference TRBV29-1 and TRBJ1-1): SAVISQKPSRDICQRGTSLTIQCQVDSQVTMMFWYRQQPGQSLTLIATANQGSEATYESGFVIDKFPISRPNLTFSTLTVSNMSPEDSSIYLCSGWGGGAEAFFGQGTRLTVV.